This T cell receptor beta chain is from a study of blood T cell repertoires in COVID-19 (TCRdb year 2020). Describing the broader study: The collaborator samples originated in the United States, Italy and Spain and spanned the acute and convalescent phases of COVID-19. The material from the prospective study consisted of cDNA or gDNA derived from T cells, B-cell-depleted T cells, or PBMCs. Sample metadata almost always included a de-identified subject ID, COVID-19 status, age in years and sex. The repertoires were released in a freely available public database intended as a resource for research on the immune response to SARS-CoV-2. Deeply sampled blood TCRbeta repertoires from subjects exposed to, actively infected with, or recovered from COVID-19 were included in the dataset. HLA class I and class II types, where available, came from metadata supplied by the sample provider rather than from assay-based typing. The samples were drawn from two sources: the first 160 participants of the ongoing ImmuneRACE study, and 1,000 to 1,500 subjects contributed by 6 global collaborators. General conclusions and limits of the study: How much clinical and demographic metadata was included differed by source and by participant, and the metadata was provided uncurated.

Another Seattle source contributed samples from volunteer blood donors who had recovered from COVID-19. Each collaborating institution followed its own protocols to collect whole blood in K2EDTA tubes. For TCRbeta analysis, collaborators shipped samples in one of three forms: frozen whole blood, isolated PBMCs, or DNA extracted from either of those sample types. TCRbeta CDR3 regions were amplified from genomic DNA using the immunoSEQ Assay, a bias-controlled multiplex PCR. The original pipeline was this. Within the assay, amplification of reference gene primers was used to estimate how many nucleated cells each sample contained. To quantify the absolute abundance of each unique TCRbeta CDR3 rearrangement, sequence reads were collapsed and filtered. For each sample, productive Simpson clonality was calculated as the square root of Simpson's diversity index over productive rearrangements. TCRdb's version of the immuneACCESS table is confined to in-frame rearrangements and falls short of the full clone set. An unresolved V gene accounts for under half of the shortfall where checked; the remainder is of unknown origin. The V and J calls and clone size come from that table; D and trimming were worked out from the DNA. The sample has about 260,000 clones on record, about 87% of them singletons. The ten largest clones capture about 4.1% of the sample.

The CDR3 runs 17 residues from the cysteine to the phenylalanine. The read is trimmed to its CDR3 DNA, 51 bases read in frame from base 1. The germline V gene yields KGHSH for CDR1 and LQKENI for CDR2. The junction shows trimming of 3 bases on V and 0 bases on J, and the gene matches do not reach 5 bases of it. As regards this clone: The clone's antigen remains unknown. Base qualities are missing; no much larger clone stands one base away.

Sequences were obtained from peripheral blood. This chain is built from TRBV18 and TRBJ1-4; TRBD1 agrees with 9 junctional bases. This TCR derives from a man in his fifties or sixties who had recovered from COVID-19. The DNA is as follows: TGTGCCAGCTCACCTCGGGACAGGGCATCAACTAATGAAAAACTGTTTTTT. Its product reads: CASSPRDRASTNEKLFF.